A single sample is the source of the 31 T cell receptor beta chains below, sequenced in a study of PD-L1 blockade in urothelial cancer. Generated by immunoSEQ multiplex PCR, the TCRdb table keeps only in-frame clones and is missing some. Of over 35,000 clones detected, roughly nine tenths appear once; the ten largest clones hold around 11%. The sample's time point: pretreatment peripheral blood. The sample here was PBMCs, taken around atezolizumab (anti-PD-L1) treatment. The receptors were sampled from a woman aged 60-70 years with urothelial cancer.

This rearrangement joins TRBV10-3 to TRBJ2-1, with TRBD2 matching 11 bases. The CDR3 loop spans 16 amino acids. CDR1 is ENHRY and CDR2 is SYGVKD in the germline V gene. Unmatched junction bases numbered 8, after V lost 4 bases and J lost 6 bases. CDR3 in DNA: TGTGCCATCAGTGGGCTAGCGGGAGGTGTCGGCAATGAGCAGTTCTTC. This translates into CAISGLAGGVGNEQFF.

This clone was seen a few times. The V and J genes are TRBV19 and TRBJ1-5; TRBD1 is a possible D gene (6 bases). Trimming shortened V by 6 bases and J by 4 bases, and 22 bases separated the two germline ends. CDR1 is LNHDA and CDR2 is SQIVND in the germline V gene (reference sequence). CDR3 length: 17 amino acids. Here the CDR3 reads CASREGVGNRANQPQHF. CDR3 sequence (DNA): TGTGCCAGTAGAGAGGGGGTGGGGAACCGGGCGAATCAGCCCCAGCATTTT.

This clone was detected once. CDR3 residues: CATSRGGGSNEQFF. The DNA of the CDR3 is TGTGCCACCAGCAGAGGGGGGGGGAGCAATGAGCAGTTCTTC. The genes are TRBV15 and TRBJ2-1; 7 bases agree with TRBD2. CDR3 length: 14 residues. CDR1 and CDR2 from the germline V gene are LNHNV and YYDKDF (reference sequence). With V trimmed by 1 base and J by 6 bases, 3 bases remained unmatched. The full variable domain, its missing parts supplied by reference TRBV15 and TRBJ2-1, is DAMVIQNPRYQVTQFGKPVTLSCSQTLNHNVMYWYQQKSSQAPKLLFHYYDKDFNNEADTPDNFQSRRPNTSFCFLDIRSPGLGDTAMYLCATSRGGGSNEQFFGPGTRLTVL.

CDR3 amino acids: CASSVGTSGQKKDEQFF. The CDR3 DNA follows: TGTGCCAGCAGCGTCGGGACTAGCGGACAAAAGAAGGATGAGCAGTTCTTC. This chain joins TRBV9 and TRBJ2-1; 11 nucleotides align to TRBD2. V shed 2 bases, J shed 8 bases, and the junction held 12 bases outside the gene matches. The CDR3 contains 17 residues. Germline CDR1 is SGDLS and CDR2 is YYNGEE.

J is TRBJ1-5 and V is TRBV18, with D maybe TRBD1 (6 bases). V gave up 5 bases and J gave up 7 bases, with 15 bases separating them. The CDR3 sequence is 14 residues long. The germline CDR1 and CDR2 sequences are KGHSH and LQKENI. CDR3 in DNA: TGTGCCAGCTCAACATATCAGGGGAGCCAGCCCCAGCATTTT. Protein: CASSTYQGSQPQHF.

The chain couples TRBV7-9 to TRBJ1-2, with TRBD1 identical over 7 bases. The length of the CDR3 is 15 residues. Per germline, CDR1 SEHNR and CDR2 FQNEAQ (reference sequence). With V trimmed by 0 bases and J by 4 bases, 5 bases remained unmatched. This chain's CDR3 is CASSLATTGAYGYTF. The CDR3 DNA sequence: TGTGCCAGCAGCTTAGCGACTACAGGGGCCTATGGCTACACCTTC.

V and J are TRBV2 and TRBJ1-5; tentative D call: TRBD1 (5 bases). Germline lookup yields CDR1 SNHLY and CDR2 FYNNEI. This CDR3 is built from 15 residues. Deletions cut 8 bases from V and 2 bases from J, with 16 bases between. The CDR3 DNA sequence: TGTGCCAGCGGGGGGGGACCTACAGGCAATCAGCCCCAGCATTTT. Protein product: CASGGGPTGNQPQHF.

The chain joins TRBV7-8 to TRBJ2-7, with TRBD1 matching over 10 bases. The trim removed 9 bases at V and 3 bases at J, leaving 8 bases unmatched. This CDR3 region has 14 residues. Germline loops: CDR1 SGHVS, CDR2 FQNEAQ. The CDR3 reads CASHDRGLDYEQYF. Written as DNA, the CDR3 is TGTGCCAGTCACGACAGGGGGCTCGACTACGAGCAGTACTTC.

The V and J genes are TRBV10-2 and TRBJ1-2, with 7 bases matching TRBD1. The V and J ends lost 0 bases and 8 bases, in that order; junction bases with no gene match: 12. CDR1 WSHSY and CDR2 SAAADI come from the germline V gene. The CDR3 is 16 amino acids. The chain's CDR3 is CASSESTPKGAQGYTF. CDR3 bases: TGCGCCAGCAGTGAGTCGACTCCTAAGGGGGCTCAGGGCTACACCTTC.

This clone was recorded only once. The genes are TRBV2 and TRBJ1-2; 7 bases fit TRBD1. V lost 1 base and J lost 8; bases outside the gene matches: 13. Per germline, CDR1 SNHLY and CDR2 FYNNEI. The CDR3 runs 16 residues. DNA of the CDR3: TGTGCCAGCAGTGAAGGCGCCCTGGAGGGGGCTCGAGGCTACACCTTC. Translating gives CASSEGALEGARGYTF. Using reference TRBV2 and TRBJ1-2 for the parts outside the CDR3, the full variable domain is EPEVTQTPSHQVTQMGQEVILRCVPISNHLYFYWYRQILGQKVEFLVSFYNNEISEKSEIFDDQFSVERPDGSNFTLKIRSTKLEDSAMYFCASSEGALEGARGYTFGSGTRLTVV.

The chain combines TRBV7-9 with TRBJ1-1; 10 positions match TRBD1. J gave up 7 bases and V 5 bases, and 16 bases lay outside the gene matches. The CDR3 totals 17 residues. The V gene's germline CDR1 is SEHNR and CDR2 FQNEAQ (reference sequence). The CDR3 DNA follows: TGTGCCAGCAGCAAGGGGCCCGAGACAGGGGGCGAGGGTGAAGCTTTCTTT. Amino acids: CASSKGPETGGEGEAFF.

In its sample, this clone was seen once. This rearrangement joins TRBV5-1 to TRBJ1-2; D is possibly TRBD1 (5 bases). The CDR3 extends over 16 amino acids. Trimming left V 0 bases short and J 5 bases short, with 17 bases between. Germline V gene data show CDR1 as SGHRS and CDR2 as YFSETQ. Written as DNA, the CDR3 is TGCGCCAGCAGCTTGGCCCCGGACATTTACTTTTATGGCTACACCTTC. Its translation: CASSLAPDIYFYGYTF.

The chain has TRBV7-9 and TRBJ1-1; TRBD1 matches 7 bases. V was clipped by 3 bases and J by 4 bases; unmatched bases: 8. The CDR3 totals 15 residues. Germline assignment: CDR1 SEHNR and CDR2 FQNEAQ (reference sequence). The CDR3 DNA reads TGTGCCAGCAGCTTCAGACAGGGTGAGACCACTGAAGCTTTCTTT. Its translation is CASSFRQGETTEAFF.

This clone showed up just a few times. The V and J genes are TRBV6-5 and TRBJ1-1, with 8 bases aligning to TRBD1. This CDR3 is 15 amino acids long. J lost 1 base, V lost 5 bases, and 6 bases had no gene match. Germline V lookup: CDR1 MNHEY, CDR2 SVGAGI. As DNA, the CDR3 is TGTGCCAGCAGTAACCCCGGACAGGGGAACACTGAAGCTTTCTTT. Protein sequence: CASSNPGQGNTEAFF.

The chain has TRBV4-1 and TRBJ2-1; 13 nucleotides match TRBD2. Per germline, CDR1 MGHRA and CDR2 YSYEKL. The trim removed 6 bases at V and 7 bases at J, leaving 15 bases unmatched. The CDR3 runs 18 residues. CDR3 region: CASRLDYEGLAGKNEQFF. The CDR3 DNA sequence: TGCGCCAGCAGACTTGACTATGAGGGACTAGCGGGGAAAAATGAGCAGTTCTTC.

The J gene is TRBJ2-7, the V gene TRBV6-1, with a possible D match to TRBD2 (5 bases). The CDR3 totals 11 residues. Germline V gene lookup returns CDR1 MNHNS and CDR2 SASEGT. The germline V and J ends were trimmed by 6 bases and 7 bases, with 10 bases remaining between them. This CDR3 reads CASSHSGEQYF. The CDR3 bases are TGTGCCAGCAGCCATTCGGGGGAGCAGTACTTC.

The J gene is TRBJ2-7, the V gene TRBV28; TRBD2 agrees at 8 bases. The ends lost 5 bases at V and 0 bases at J; junction bases unmatched: 3. Germline-derived CDR1 and CDR2 are MDHEN and SYDVKM. The CDR3 covers 14 residues. The CDR3 sequence is CASSKAGVSYEQYF. The DNA for the CDR3 is TGTGCCAGCAGTAAAGCGGGAGTCTCCTACGAGCAGTACTTC.

The V gene is TRBV6-6, the J gene TRBJ2-1; D is uncertain. CDR3 size: 15 residues. CDR1 is MNHNY and CDR2 is SVGAGI in the germline V gene (reference sequence). V dropped 6 bases and J dropped 0 bases, with 12 bases sitting between them. CDR3 loop: CASRFDSSSYNEQFF. The DNA of the CDR3 is TGTGCCAGCAGATTTGACTCTAGCTCCTACAATGAGCAGTTCTTC.

The chain couples TRBV4-3 to TRBJ2-2; 8 nucleotides agree with TRBD1. CDR3 length equals 14 residues. Germline V gives CDR1 LGHNA, CDR2 YSLEER. V shed 6 bases, J shed 4 bases, and the junction held 4 bases outside the gene matches. CDR3 DNA: TGCGCCAGCAGAAACAGGGGGAGCACCGGGGAGCTGTTTTTT. Its translation: CASRNRGSTGELFF.

The chain has TRBV19 and TRBJ1-4; TRBD1 might be the D (6 bases). This CDR3 has 15 residues. CDR1 and CDR2 (germline): LNHDA, SQIVND (reference sequence). The V and J ends lost 6 bases and 7 bases respectively, with 18 bases between them. The CDR3 region has the DNA TGTGCCAGTAGCATAACGGGACATGGGACTGAAAAACTGTTTTTT. This sequence encodes CASSITGHGTEKLFF.

The chain couples TRBV28 to TRBJ1-2; TRBD1 matches 8 bases. The J segment lost 8 bases and the V segment lost 7 bases, leaving 9 bases of the junction unmatched. In germline, CDR1 is MDHEN, CDR2 SYDVKM. The CDR3 is made up of 13 amino acids. The CDR3 DNA is TGTGCCAGCACCGGGACAGGTTCGCAGGGCTACACCTTC. Translation: CASTGTGSQGYTF.

CDR3 protein: CASRLASSSGTSGTFSYEQYF. The CDR3 DNA follows: TGTGCCAGCAGATTGGCGTCGTCCTCAGGGACTAGCGGGACCTTCTCCTACGAGCAGTACTTC. The chain recombines TRBV27 with TRBJ2-7, with TRBD2 matching 13 bases. The germline gives CDR1 MNHEY, CDR2 SMNVEV (reference sequence). CDR3 length equals 21 residues. V was pared by 6 bases and J by 0 bases, with 20 bases of the junction left unmatched.

This clone is a singleton in its sample. The V gene is TRBV5-1, the J gene TRBJ1-2; the match to TRBD1 covers 7 bases. Trimming removed 0 bases from V and 5 bases from J; junction bases left unmatched: 7. The CDR3 is 15 amino acids. CDR1 SGHRS and CDR2 YFSETQ come from the germline V gene. CDR3 in amino acids: CASSLAATGIYGYTF. The CDR3 region has the DNA TGCGCCAGCAGCTTGGCAGCGACAGGGATATATGGCTACACCTTC.

The chain combines TRBV27 with TRBJ1-1; D possibly corresponds to TRBD1 (6 bases). Germline V gives CDR1 MNHEY, CDR2 SMNVEV (reference sequence). Trimming removed 4 bases at V and 0 bases at J, with 9 bases between. This CDR3 is built from 14 residues. CDR3 sequence reads: CASSWGQMNTEAFF. The CDR3 DNA reads TGTGCCAGCAGTTGGGGGCAGATGAACACTGAAGCTTTCTTT.

This chain connects TRBV11-2 to TRBJ2-5; D is ambiguous. The CDR3 totals 15 residues. The V gene's germline CDR1 is SGHAT and CDR2 FQNNGV. The germline V and J ends were trimmed by 0 bases and 1 base, with 9 bases remaining between them. For the CDR3, the DNA is TGTGCCAGCAGCTTAGATCCGAAACTCCAAGAGACCCAGTACTTC. Protein: CASSLDPKLQETQYF.

The V call is TRBV6-6, the J call TRBJ2-3, with 9 nucleotides matching TRBD2. Trimming cost V 6 bases and J 2 bases; bases outside gene matches: 3. From germline, CDR1 is MNHNY and CDR2 SVGAGI (reference sequence). The CDR3 extends over 14 amino acids. CDR3 in DNA: TGTGCCAGCAGGACTAGCGGACACACAGATACGCAGTATTTT. It encodes CASRTSGHTDTQYF.

The count of this clone is one. This chain uses TRBV29-1 with TRBJ1-1; 8 bases agree with TRBD1. The V gene's germline CDR1 is SQVTM and CDR2 ANQGSEA. Trimming at V came to 6 bases and at J to 5 bases, leaving 11 bases not matched to a gene. The CDR3 spans 14 residues. The CDR3 loop reads CSVDRGLGWTEAFF. The CDR3 nucleotides are TGCAGCGTCGACAGGGGATTGGGGTGGACTGAAGCTTTCTTT.

The chain couples TRBV7-8 to TRBJ2-6; D is ambiguous. Germline V CDR1 and CDR2: SGHVS, FQNEAQ. The V end was cut by 6 bases, the J end by 3 bases, with 15 bases between. The CDR3 is 16 amino acids. CDR3: CASRPREALGANVLTF. CDR3 DNA sequence: TGTGCCAGCAGACCCCGAGAGGCTCTTGGGGCCAACGTCCTGACTTTC.

The CDR3 reads CASSPHRGEQFF. The DNA for the CDR3 is TGTGCCAGCAGTCCGCACAGGGGTGAGCAGTTCTTC. The chain is built from TRBV27 and TRBJ2-1; 7 bases agree with TRBD1. Losses at the gene ends were 5 bases for V and 9 bases for J; bases not matched to a gene: 4. The CDR3 is 12 amino acids. Germline-derived CDR1 and CDR2 are MNHEY and SMNVEV (reference sequence).

The J gene is TRBJ1-3, the V gene TRBV2; D unresolved. Germline lookup yields CDR1 SNHLY and CDR2 FYNNEI. The CDR3 runs 15 residues. V was trimmed by 3 bases and J by 0 bases, leaving 9 bases between them. The CDR3 region is CASSDQVLSGNTIYF. CDR3 DNA: TGTGCCAGCAGTGACCAGGTCCTCTCTGGAAACACCATATATTTT. Based on the CDR3 plus reference TRBV2 and TRBJ1-3, the full variable domain is EPEVTQTPSHQVTQMGQEVILRCVPISNHLYFYWYRQILGQKVEFLVSFYNNEISEKSEIFDDQFSVERPDGSNFTLKIRSTKLEDSAMYFCASSDQVLSGNTIYFGEGSWLTVV.

The chain employs TRBV19 and TRBJ1-4; D perhaps matches TRBD1 (6 bases). Trimming cost V 3 bases and J 0 bases, with 8 bases left between them. This CDR3 spans 15 amino acids. CDR1 and CDR2 (germline): LNHDA, SQIVND (reference sequence). The CDR3 nucleotides read TGTGCCAGTAGTATCGGACAGACAACTAATGAAAAACTGTTTTTT. This gives the protein CASSIGQTTNEKLFF.